The source of this T cell receptor (beta chain) is a study of shared clonotypes between healthy human individuals. Regarding the study as a whole: Naive subsets typically showed greater estimated richness than memory subsets.

Assay: immunoSEQ multiplex PCR; the TCRdb copy retains only in-frame clones and omits some. The sample has 760,000 or so clones, about 96% seen once. The CDR3 extends over 14 amino acids. Germline V gives CDR1 MNHEY, CDR2 SMNVEV (reference sequence). Trimming took off 5 bases at V and 3 bases at J, with 11 bases between the two ends. Details on this clone: Its antigen is not identified.

Only CD45RO-negative cells positively selected for CCR7 counted as naive CD8 cells, so terminally differentiated effector memory CD45RA+ cells were excluded. Sample: naive CD8+ T cells sorted from blood. The TCR was taken from a young man in good health. The chain carries TRBV27 and TRBJ1-5; D remains unclear. The CDR3 sequence: CASSPTVPNQPQHF. The DNA of the CDR3 is TGTGCCAGCAGTCCCACGGTACCCAATCAGCCCCAGCATTTT.